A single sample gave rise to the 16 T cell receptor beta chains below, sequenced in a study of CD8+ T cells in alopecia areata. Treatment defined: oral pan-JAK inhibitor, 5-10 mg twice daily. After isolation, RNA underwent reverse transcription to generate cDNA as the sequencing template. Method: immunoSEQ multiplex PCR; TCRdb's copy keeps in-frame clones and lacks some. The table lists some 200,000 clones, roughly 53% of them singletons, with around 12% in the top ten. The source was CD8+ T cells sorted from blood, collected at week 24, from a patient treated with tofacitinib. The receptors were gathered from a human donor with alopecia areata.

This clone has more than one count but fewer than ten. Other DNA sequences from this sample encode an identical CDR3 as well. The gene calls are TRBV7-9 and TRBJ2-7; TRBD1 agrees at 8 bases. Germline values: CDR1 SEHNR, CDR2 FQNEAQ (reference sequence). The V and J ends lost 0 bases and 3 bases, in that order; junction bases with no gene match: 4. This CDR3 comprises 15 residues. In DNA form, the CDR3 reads TGTGCCAGCAGCTTAGCGAGGACAGGGTACTACGAGCAGTACTTC. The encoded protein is CASSLARTGYYEQYF.

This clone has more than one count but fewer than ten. CDR3: CASTSGALGYTF. In nucleotides, the CDR3 is TGTGCCAGCACGTCAGGGGCTCTCGGCTACACCTTC. This sequence joins TRBV6-6 and TRBJ1-2; D is possibly TRBD1 (6 bases). Germline V CDR1 and CDR2: MNHNY, SVGAGI (reference sequence). V was cut by 7 bases and J by 8 bases, with 14 bases left in between. The CDR3 length is 12 residues.

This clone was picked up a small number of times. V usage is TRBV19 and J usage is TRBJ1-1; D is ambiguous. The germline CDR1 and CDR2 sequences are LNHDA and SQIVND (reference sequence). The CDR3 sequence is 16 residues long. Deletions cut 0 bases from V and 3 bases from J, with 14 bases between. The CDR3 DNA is TGTGCCAGTAGTATAGATTCTTGGAGATCGTACACTGAAGCTTTCTTT. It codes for CASSIDSWRSYTEAFF.

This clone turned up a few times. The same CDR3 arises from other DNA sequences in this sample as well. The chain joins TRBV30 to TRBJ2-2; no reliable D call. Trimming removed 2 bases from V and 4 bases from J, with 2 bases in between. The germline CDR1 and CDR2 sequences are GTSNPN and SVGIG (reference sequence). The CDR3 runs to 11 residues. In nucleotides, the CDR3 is TGTGCCTGGAGTAGCACCGGGGAGCTGTTTTTT. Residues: CAWSSTGELFF.

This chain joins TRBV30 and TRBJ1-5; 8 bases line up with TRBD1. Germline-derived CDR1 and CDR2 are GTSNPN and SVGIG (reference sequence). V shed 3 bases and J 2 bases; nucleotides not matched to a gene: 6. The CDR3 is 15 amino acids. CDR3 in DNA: TGTGCCTGGAGCGGCGGGACAGGAGGCAATCAGCCCCAGCATTTT. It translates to CAWSGGTGGNQPQHF.

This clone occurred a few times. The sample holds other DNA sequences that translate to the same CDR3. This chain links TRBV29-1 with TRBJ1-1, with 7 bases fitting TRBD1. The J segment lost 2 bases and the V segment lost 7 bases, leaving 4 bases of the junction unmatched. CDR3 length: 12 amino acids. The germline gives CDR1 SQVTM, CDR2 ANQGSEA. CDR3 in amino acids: CSDGTANTEAFF. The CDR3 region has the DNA TGCAGCGATGGGACAGCTAACACTGAAGCTTTCTTT. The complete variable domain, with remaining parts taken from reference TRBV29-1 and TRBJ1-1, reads SAVISQKPSRDICQRGTSLTIQCQVDSQVTMMFWYRQQPGQSLTLIATANQGSEATYESGFVIDKFPISRPNLTFSTLTVSNMSPEDSSIYLCSDGTANTEAFFGQGTRLTVV.

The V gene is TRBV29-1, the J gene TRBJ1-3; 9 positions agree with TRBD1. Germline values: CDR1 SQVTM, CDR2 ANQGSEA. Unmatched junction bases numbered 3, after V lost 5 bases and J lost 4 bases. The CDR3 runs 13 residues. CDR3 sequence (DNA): TGCAGCGTTTCGGGACAGGGAGGAAACACCATATATTTT. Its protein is CSVSGQGGNTIYF.

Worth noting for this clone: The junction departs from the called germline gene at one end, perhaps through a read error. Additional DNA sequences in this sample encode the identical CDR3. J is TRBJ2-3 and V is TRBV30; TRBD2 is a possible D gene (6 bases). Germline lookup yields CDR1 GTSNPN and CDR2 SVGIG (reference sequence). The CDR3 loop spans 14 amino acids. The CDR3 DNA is TGTGCCTGGAGTTCGTGGGCTTTGCGGGATACGCAGTACTTT. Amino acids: CAWSSWALRDTQYF.

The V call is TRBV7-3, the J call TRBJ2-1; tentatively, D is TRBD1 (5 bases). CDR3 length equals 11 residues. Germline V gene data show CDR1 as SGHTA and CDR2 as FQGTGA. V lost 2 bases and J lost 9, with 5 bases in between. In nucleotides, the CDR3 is TGTGCCAGCAGCTTACAGGGTGAGCAGTTCTTC. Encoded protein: CASSLQGEQFF.

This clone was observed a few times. For the CDR3, the DNA is TGTGCCAGCAGTTTATACCAGGGGGATATCGGGGAGCTGTTTTTT. This encodes CASSLYQGDIGELFF. This sequence joins TRBV27 and TRBJ2-2; 7 bases are shared with TRBD1. The V gene's germline CDR1 is MNHEY and CDR2 SMNVEV (reference sequence). V lost 1 base and J lost 7; bases outside the gene matches: 6. CDR3 length equals 15 residues.

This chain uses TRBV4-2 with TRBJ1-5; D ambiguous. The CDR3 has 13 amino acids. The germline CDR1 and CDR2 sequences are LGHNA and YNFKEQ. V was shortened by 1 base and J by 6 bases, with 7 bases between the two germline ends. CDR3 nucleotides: TGTGCCAGCAGCCAAGCTGCGGGTCAGCCCCAGCATTTT. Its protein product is CASSQAAGQPQHF.

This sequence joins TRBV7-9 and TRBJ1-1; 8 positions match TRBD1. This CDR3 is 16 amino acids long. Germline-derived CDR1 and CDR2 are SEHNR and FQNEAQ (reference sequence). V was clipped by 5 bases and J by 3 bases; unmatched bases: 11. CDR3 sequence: CASSQGQGEWYTEAFF. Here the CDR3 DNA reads TGTGCCAGCAGCCAAGGACAGGGAGAGTGGTACACTGAAGCTTTCTTT. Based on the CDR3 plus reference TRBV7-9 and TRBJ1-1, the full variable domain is DTGVSQNPRHKITKRGQNVTFRCDPISEHNRLYWYRQTLGQGPEFLTYFQNEAQLEKSRLLSDRFSAERPKGSFSTLEIQRTEQGDSAMYLCASSQGQGEWYTEAFFGQGTRLTVV.

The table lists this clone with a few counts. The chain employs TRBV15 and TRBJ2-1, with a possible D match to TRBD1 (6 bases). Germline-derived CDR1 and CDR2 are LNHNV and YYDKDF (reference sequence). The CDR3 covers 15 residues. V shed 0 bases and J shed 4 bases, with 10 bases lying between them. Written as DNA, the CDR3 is TGTGCCACCAGCAGAGATCTGGACAGATACAATGAGCAGTTCTTC. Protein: CATSRDLDRYNEQFF.

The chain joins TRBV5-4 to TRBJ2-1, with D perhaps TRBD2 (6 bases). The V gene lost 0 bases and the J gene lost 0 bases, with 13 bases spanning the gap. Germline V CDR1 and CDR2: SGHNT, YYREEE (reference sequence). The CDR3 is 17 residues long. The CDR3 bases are TGTGCCAGCAGCTTGGTTGCGGGATGGGTCTCCTACAATGAGCAGTTCTTC. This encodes CASSLVAGWVSYNEQFF.

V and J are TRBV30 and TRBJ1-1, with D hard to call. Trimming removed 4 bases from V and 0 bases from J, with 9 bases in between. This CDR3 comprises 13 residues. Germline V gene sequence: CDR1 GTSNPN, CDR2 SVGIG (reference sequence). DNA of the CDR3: TGTGCCTGGACTCGAGGGATGAACACTGAAGCTTTCTTT. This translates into CAWTRGMNTEAFF.

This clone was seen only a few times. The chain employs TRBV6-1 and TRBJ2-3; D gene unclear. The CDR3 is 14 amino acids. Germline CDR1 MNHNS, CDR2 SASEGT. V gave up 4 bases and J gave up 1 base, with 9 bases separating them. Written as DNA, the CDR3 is TGTGCCAGCAGTGGCCATCCAGGCACAGATACGCAGTATTTT. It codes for CASSGHPGTDTQYF.